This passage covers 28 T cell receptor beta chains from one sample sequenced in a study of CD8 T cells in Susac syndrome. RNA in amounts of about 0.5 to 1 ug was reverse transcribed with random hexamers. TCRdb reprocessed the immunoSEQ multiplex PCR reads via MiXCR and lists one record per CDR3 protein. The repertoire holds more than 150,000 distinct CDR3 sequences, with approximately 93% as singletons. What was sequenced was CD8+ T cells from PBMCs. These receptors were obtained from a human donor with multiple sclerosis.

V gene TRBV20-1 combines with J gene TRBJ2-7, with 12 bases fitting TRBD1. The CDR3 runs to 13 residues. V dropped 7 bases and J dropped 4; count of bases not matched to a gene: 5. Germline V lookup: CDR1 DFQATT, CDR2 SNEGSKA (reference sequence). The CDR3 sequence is CSGRDRGPYEQYF. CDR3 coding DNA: TGCAGTGGTAGGGACAGGGGGCCGTACGAGCAGTACTTC.

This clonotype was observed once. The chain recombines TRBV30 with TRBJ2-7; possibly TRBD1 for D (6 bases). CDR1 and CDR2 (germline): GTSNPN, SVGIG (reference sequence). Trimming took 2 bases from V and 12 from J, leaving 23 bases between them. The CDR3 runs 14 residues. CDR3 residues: CAWSWGPTGEQWYF. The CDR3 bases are TGTGCCTGGAGTTGGGGGCCGACCGGGGAGCAGTGGTACTTC.

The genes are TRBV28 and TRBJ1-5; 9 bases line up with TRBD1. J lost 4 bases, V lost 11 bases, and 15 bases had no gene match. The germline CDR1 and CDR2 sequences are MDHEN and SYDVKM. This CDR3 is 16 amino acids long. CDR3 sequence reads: CASTRGRDRVNQPQHF. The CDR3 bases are TGTGCCTCCACTAGGGGCCGGGACAGGGTTAATCAGCCCCAGCATTTT.

CDR3 sequence reads: CASSLASGVQETQYF. The CDR3 region has the DNA TGCGCCAGCAGCTTGGCTAGCGGGGTACAAGAGACCCAGTACTTC. The chain has TRBV5-1 and TRBJ2-5, with TRBD2 matching over 9 bases. The germline CDR1 and CDR2 sequences are SGHRS and YFSETQ. With 0 bases clipped from V and 2 bases from J, the junction kept 2 bases outside the gene matches. The CDR3 covers 15 residues.

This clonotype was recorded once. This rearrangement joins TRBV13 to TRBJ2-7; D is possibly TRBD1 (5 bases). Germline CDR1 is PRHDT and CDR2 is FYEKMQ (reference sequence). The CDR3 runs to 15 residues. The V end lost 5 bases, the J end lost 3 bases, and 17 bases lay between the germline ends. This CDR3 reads CASSRTYDSLYEQYF. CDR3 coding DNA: TGTGCCAGCAGCCGAACATACGACAGTCTCTACGAGCAGTACTTC. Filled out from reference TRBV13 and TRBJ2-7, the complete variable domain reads AAGVIQSPRHLIKEKRETATLKCYPIPRHDTVYWYQQGPGQDPQFLISFYEKMQSDKGSIPDRFSAQQFSDYHSELNMSSLELGDSALYFCASSRTYDSLYEQYFGPGTRLTVT.

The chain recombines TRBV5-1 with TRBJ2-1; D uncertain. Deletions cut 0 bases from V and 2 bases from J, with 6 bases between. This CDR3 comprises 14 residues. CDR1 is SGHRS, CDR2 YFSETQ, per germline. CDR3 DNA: TGCGCCAGCAGCTTGGAAACGACCTACAATGAGCAGTTCTTC. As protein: CASSLETTYNEQFF.

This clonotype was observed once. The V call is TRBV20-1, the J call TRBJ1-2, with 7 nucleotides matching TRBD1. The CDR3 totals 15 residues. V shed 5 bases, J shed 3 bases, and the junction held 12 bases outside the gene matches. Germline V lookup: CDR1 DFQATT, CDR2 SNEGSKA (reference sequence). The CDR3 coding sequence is TGCAGTGCTCTAGTCCCTACAGGGGCAGACTATGGCTACACCTTC. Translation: CSALVPTGADYGYTF.

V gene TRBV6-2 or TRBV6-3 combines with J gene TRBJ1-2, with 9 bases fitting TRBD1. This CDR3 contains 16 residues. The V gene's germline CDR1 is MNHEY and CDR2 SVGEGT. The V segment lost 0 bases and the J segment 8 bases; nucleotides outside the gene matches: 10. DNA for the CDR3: TGTGCCAGCAGTTACTCGAGTGGCGGGACAGGGCAAGGCTACACCTTC. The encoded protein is CASSYSSGGTGQGYTF.

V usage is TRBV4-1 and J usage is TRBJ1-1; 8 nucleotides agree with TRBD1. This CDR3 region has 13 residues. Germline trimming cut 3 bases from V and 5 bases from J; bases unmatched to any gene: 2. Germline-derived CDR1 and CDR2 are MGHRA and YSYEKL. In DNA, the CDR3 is TGCGCCAGCAGCCATACAGGGGGGACTGAAGCTTTCTTT. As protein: CASSHTGGTEAFF.

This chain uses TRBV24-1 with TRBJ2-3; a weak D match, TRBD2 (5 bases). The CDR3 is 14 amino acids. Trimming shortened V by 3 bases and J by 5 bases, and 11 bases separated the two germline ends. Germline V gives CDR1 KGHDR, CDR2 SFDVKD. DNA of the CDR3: TGTGCCACCAGTGATCCGGACTCGTTAGATACGCAGTATTTT. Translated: CATSDPDSLDTQYF.

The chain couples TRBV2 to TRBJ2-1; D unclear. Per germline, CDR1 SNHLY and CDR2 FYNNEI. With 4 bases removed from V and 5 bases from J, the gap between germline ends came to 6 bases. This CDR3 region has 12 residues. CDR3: CASSGNNNEQFF. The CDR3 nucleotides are TGTGCCAGCAGTGGGAATAACAATGAGCAGTTCTTC. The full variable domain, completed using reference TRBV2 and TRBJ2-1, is EPEVTQTPSHQVTQMGQEVILRCVPISNHLYFYWYRQILGQKVEFLVSFYNNEISEKSEIFDDQFSVERPDGSNFTLKIRSTKLEDSAMYFCASSGNNNEQFFGPGTRLTVL.

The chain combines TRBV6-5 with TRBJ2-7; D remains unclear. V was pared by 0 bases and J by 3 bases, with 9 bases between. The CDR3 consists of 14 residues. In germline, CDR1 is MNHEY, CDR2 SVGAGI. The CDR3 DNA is TGTGCCAGCAGTTACTCGAATCAGGACTACGAGCAGTACTTC. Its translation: CASSYSNQDYEQYF.

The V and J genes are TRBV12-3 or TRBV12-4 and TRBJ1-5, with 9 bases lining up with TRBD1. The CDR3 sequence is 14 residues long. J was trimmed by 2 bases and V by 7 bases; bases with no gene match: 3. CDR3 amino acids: CASKGQGRNQPQHF. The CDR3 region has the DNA TGTGCCAGCAAGGGACAGGGTCGCAATCAGCCCCAGCATTTT.

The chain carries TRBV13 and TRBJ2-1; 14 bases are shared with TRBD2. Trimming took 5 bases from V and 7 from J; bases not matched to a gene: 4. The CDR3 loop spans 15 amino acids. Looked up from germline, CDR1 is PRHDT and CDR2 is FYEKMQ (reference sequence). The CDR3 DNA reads TGTGCCAGCAGCACGGGACTAGCGGGGGCAAATGAGCAGTTCTTC. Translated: CASSTGLAGANEQFF.

The CDR3 loop reads CASSFLGGSVTF. For the CDR3, the DNA is TGTGCCAGCAGTTTCCTCGGGGGGTCGGTCACCTTC. The V call is TRBV27, the J call TRBJ1-2; a possible D gene is TRBD1 (5 bases). Germline assignment: CDR1 MNHEY and CDR2 SMNVEV (reference sequence). The germline V and J ends were trimmed by 3 bases and 13 bases, with 15 bases remaining between them. The CDR3 runs to 12 residues.

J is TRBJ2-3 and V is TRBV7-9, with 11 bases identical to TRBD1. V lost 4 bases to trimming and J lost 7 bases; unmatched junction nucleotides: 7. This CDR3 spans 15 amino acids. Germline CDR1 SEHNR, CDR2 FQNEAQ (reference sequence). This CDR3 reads CASSSGQGARNTQYF. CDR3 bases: TGTGCCAGCAGCTCCGGACAGGGGGCGCGGAATACGCAGTATTTT. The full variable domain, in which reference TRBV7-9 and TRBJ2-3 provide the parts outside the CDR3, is DTGVSQNPRHKITKRGQNVTFRCDPISEHNRLYWYRQTLGQGPEFLTYFQNEAQLEKSRLLSDRFSAERPKGSFSTLEIQRTEQGDSAMYLCASSSGQGARNTQYFGPGTRLTVL.

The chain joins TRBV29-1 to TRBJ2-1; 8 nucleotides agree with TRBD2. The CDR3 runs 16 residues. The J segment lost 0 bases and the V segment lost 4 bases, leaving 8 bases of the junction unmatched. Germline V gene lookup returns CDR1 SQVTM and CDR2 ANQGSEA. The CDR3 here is CSVVAGGGPSYNEQFF. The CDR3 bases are TGCAGCGTTGTTGCGGGGGGCGGTCCCTCCTACAATGAGCAGTTCTTC.

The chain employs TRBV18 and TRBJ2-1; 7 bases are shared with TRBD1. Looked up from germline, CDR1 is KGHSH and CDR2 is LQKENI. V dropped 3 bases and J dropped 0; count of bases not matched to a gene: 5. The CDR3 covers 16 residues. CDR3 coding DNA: TGTGCCAGCTCACCTTACCGGGACAGCTCCTACAATGAGCAGTTCTTC. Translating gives CASSPYRDSSYNEQFF.

The CDR3: CSARAPGQGRLAAPYGYTF. For the CDR3, the DNA is TGCAGTGCTAGAGCCCCTGGACAGGGGAGATTGGCAGCCCCCTATGGCTACACCTTC. This chain connects TRBV20-1 to TRBJ1-2, with 9 bases identical to TRBD1. The CDR3 length is 19 residues. The J segment lost 4 bases and the V segment lost 1 base, leaving 19 bases of the junction unmatched. Germline V CDR1 and CDR2: DFQATT, SNEGSKA (reference sequence).

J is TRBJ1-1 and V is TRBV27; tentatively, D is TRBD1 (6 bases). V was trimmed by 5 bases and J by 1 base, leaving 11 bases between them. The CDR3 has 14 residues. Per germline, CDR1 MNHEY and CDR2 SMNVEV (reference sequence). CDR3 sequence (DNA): TGTGCCAGCAGTATCGGACAGAGGAACACTGAAGCTTTCTTT. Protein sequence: CASSIGQRNTEAFF.

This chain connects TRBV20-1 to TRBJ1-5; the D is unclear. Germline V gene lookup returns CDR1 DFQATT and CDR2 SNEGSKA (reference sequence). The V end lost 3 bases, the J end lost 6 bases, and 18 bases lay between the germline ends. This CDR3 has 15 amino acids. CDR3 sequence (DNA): TGCAGTGCTAGGGTCGGCGCGGTTATCGGTCAGCCCCAGCATTTT. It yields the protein CSARVGAVIGQPQHF.

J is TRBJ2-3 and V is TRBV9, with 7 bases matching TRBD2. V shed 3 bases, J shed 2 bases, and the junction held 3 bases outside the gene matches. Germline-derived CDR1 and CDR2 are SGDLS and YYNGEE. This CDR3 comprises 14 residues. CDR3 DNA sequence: TGTGCCAGCAGCGCTAGCGGATACACAGATACGCAGTATTTT. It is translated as CASSASGYTDTQYF. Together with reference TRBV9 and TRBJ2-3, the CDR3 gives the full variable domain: DSGVTQTPKHLITATGQRVTLRCSPRSGDLSVYWYQQSLDQGLQFLIQYYNGEERAKGNILERFSAQQFPDLHSELNLSSLELGDSALYFCASSASGYTDTQYFGPGTRLTVL.

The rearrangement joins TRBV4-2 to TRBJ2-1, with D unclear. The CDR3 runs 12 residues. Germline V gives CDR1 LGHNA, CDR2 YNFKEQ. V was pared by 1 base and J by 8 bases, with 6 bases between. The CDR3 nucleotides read TGTGCCAGCAGCCAAGGTGGATATGAGCAGTTCTTC. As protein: CASSQGGYEQFF.

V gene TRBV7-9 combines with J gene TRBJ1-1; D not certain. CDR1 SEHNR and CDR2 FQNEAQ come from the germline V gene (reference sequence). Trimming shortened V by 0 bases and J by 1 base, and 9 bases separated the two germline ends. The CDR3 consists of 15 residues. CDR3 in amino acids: CASSLAGRKNTEAFF. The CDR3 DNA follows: TGTGCCAGCAGCTTAGCTGGACGGAAGAACACTGAAGCTTTCTTT.

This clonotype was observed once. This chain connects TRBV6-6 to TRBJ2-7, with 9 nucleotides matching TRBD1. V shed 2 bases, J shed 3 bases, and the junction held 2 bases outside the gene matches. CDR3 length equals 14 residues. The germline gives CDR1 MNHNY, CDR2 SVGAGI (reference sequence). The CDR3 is CASSYRTGDYEQYF. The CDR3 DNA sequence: TGTGCCAGCAGTTACAGGACAGGGGACTACGAGCAGTACTTC.

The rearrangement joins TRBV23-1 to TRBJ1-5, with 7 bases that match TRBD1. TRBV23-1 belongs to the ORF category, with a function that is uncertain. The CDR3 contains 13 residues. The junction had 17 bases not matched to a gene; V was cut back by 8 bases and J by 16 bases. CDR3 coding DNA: TGCGCCAGCCGCCCCAGTAGGGGGCGCATCGGTCATTTT. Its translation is CASRPSRGRIGHF.

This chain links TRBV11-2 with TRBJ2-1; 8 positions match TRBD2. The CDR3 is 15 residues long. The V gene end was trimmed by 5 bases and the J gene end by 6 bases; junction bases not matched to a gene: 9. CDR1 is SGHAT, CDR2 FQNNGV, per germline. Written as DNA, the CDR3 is TGTGCCAGCAGCCGGGGACTAGGGGTTGGCAATGAGCAGTTCTTC. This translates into CASSRGLGVGNEQFF. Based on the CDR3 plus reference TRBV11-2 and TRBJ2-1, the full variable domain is EAGVAQSPRYKIIEKRQSVAFWCNPISGHATLYWYQQILGQGPKLLIQFQNNGVVDDSQLPKDRFSAERLKGVDSTLKIQPAKLEDSAVYLCASSRGLGVGNEQFFGPGTRLTVL.

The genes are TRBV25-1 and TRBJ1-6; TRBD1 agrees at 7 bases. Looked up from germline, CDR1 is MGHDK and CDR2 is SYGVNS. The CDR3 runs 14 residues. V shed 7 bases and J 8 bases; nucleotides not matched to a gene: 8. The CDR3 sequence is CASTLGGAHSPLHF. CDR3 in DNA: TGTGCCAGCACTTTAGGGGGCGCGCATTCACCCCTCCACTTT. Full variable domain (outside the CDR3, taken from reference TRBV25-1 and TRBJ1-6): EADIYQTPRYLVIGTGKKITLECSQTMGHDKMYWYQQDPGMELHLIHYSYGVNSTEKGDLSSESTVSRIRTEHFPLTLESARPSHTSQYLCASTLGGAHSPLHFGNGTRLTVT.